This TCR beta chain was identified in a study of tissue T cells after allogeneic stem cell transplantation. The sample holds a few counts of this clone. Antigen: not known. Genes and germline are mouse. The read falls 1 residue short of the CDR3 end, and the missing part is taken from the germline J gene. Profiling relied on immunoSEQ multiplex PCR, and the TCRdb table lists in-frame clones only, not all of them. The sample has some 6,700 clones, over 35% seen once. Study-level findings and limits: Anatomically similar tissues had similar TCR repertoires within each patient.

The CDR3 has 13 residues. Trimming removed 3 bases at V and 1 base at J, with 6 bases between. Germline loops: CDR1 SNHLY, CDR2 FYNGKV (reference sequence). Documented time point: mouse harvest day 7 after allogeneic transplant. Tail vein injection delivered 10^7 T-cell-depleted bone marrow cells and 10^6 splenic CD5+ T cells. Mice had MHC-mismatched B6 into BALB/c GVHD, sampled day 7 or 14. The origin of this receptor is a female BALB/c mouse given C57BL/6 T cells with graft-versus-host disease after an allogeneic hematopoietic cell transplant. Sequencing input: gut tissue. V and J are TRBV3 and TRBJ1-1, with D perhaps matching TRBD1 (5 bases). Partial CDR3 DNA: TGTGCCAGCAGCTTGGGGGGGAACACAGAAGTCTTC. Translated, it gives CASSLGGNTEVF. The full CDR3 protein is CASSLGGNTEVFF.